Detailed here is one T cell receptor (beta chain). Its target is not known. Generated by immunoSEQ multiplex PCR, the TCRdb table keeps only in-frame clones and is missing some. Of 100,000 to 120,000 clones detected, approximately 89% appear once; the ten largest clones hold 0.27%. The CDR3 has 15 residues. V was pared by 6 bases and J by 3 bases, with 17 bases between. Germline loops: CDR1 SNHLY, CDR2 FYNNEI. The source of the sample is a study of OX40 agonist ivuxolimab in advanced cancers. Findings and limits, study-wide: The authors did not determine the antigen specificity of the expanded peripheral T cells.

The material was CD4+ or CD8+ T cells sorted from blood, obtained in a trial of the OX40 agonist ivuxolimab. This chain links TRBV2 with TRBJ1-1, with TRBD1 as a possible D gene (6 bases). The receptor was derived from an adult with an advanced solid tumor such as melanoma, head and neck, liver or kidney cancer. The DNA for the CDR3 is TGTGCCAGCAGATTGAAACAGGGTTCGGACACTGAAGCTTTCTTT. This encodes CASRLKQGSDTEAFF.